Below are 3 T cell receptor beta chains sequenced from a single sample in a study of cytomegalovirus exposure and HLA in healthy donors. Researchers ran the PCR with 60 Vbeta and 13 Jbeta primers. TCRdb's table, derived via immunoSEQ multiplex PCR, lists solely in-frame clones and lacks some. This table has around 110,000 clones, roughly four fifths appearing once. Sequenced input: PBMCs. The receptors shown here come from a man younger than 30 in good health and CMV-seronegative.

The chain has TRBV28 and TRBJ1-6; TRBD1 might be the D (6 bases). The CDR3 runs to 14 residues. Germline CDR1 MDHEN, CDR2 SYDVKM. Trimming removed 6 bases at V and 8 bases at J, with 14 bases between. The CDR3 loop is CASSLQGGYSPLHF. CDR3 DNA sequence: TGTGCCAGCAGCCTACAGGGAGGGTATTCACCCCTCCACTTT.

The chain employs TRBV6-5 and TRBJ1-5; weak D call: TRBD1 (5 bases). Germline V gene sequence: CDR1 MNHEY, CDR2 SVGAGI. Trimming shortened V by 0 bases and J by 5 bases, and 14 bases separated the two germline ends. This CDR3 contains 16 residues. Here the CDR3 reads CASSYSAGLPDQPQHF. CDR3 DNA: TGTGCCAGCAGTTACTCTGCAGGGCTCCCAGATCAGCCCCAGCATTTT.

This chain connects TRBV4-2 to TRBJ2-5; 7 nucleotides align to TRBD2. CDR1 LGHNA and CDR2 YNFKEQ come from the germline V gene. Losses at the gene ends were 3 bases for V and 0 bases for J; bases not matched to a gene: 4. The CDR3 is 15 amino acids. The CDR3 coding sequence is TGTGCCAGCAGCCAGAACCGGGGGGACCAAGAGACCCAGTACTTC. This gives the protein CASSQNRGDQETQYF.